This T cell receptor beta chain was recovered during a study of blood T cell repertoires in COVID-19. The CDR3 loop spans 14 amino acids. CDR1 is SNHLY and CDR2 is FYNNEI in the germline V gene. Trimming took off 11 bases at V and 1 base at J, with 17 bases between the two ends. Clones were sequenced by immunoSEQ multiplex PCR, and TCRdb holds only the in-frame ones, with some missing. Among roughly 70,000 clones listed, 80% to 95% were seen once. The sample consisted of peripheral blood. The chain couples TRBV2 to TRBJ1-1, with a tentative D call TRBD1 (6 bases). The TCR was taken from a human donor with active COVID-19. The donor label of this sample is uncertain. This chain's CDR3 is CAGTKTGTNTEAFF. In DNA form, the CDR3 reads TGTGCCGGAACGAAGACAGGTACGAACACTGAAGCTTTCTTT.